What follows are 27 T cell receptor beta chains derived from one specimen sequenced in a study of blood T cell repertoires in COVID-19. Clones were sequenced by immunoSEQ multiplex PCR, and TCRdb holds only the in-frame ones, with some missing. The data show 80,000 to 100,000 clones, 87% seen once. Sequencing was carried out using peripheral blood. The receptors shown here come from a woman in her forties or fifties with active or convalescent COVID-19.

The V and J genes are TRBV4-2 and TRBJ2-3, with 10 bases matching TRBD1. The germline CDR1 and CDR2 sequences are LGHNA and YNFKEQ. Unmatched junction bases numbered 3, after V lost 1 base and J lost 2 bases. The CDR3 totals 16 residues. The CDR3 nucleotides are TGTGCCAGCAGCCAAGCCGGGACAGGGGACACAGATACGCAGTATTTT. It encodes CASSQAGTGDTDTQYF.

This chain connects TRBV5-8 to TRBJ1-5; D unclear. The CDR3 length is 14 residues. Between the trimmed V and J ends, which lost 7 bases and 2 bases, there was a span of 13 bases. Germline V gene sequence: CDR1 SGHTS, CDR2 YDEGEE. Written as DNA, the CDR3 is TGTGCCAGCCCCCTCAGTGTCGGCAATCAGCCCCAGCATTTT. This codes for CASPLSVGNQPQHF.

The J gene is TRBJ2-3, the V gene TRBV5-1; 10 nucleotides agree with TRBD1. Germline values: CDR1 SGHRS, CDR2 YFSETQ. V gave up 4 bases and J gave up 6 bases; unmatched junction bases: 5. The CDR3 runs to 14 residues. The CDR3 coding sequence is TGCGCCAGCAGCGTGGGACAGGGGAAGGATACGCAGTATTTT. Translating gives CASSVGQGKDTQYF. The full variable domain, rest sourced from reference TRBV5-1 and TRBJ2-3, is KAGVTQTPRYLIKTRGQQVTLSCSPISGHRSVSWYQQTPGQGLQFLFEYFSETQRNKGNFPGRFSGRQFSNSRSEMNVSTLELGDSALYLCASSVGQGKDTQYFGPGTRLTVL.

CDR3 sequence: CATSRDVTGGNTIYF. The CDR3 DNA sequence: TGTGCCACCAGCAGAGATGTGACAGGGGGAAACACCATATATTTT. The chain links TRBV15 to TRBJ1-3, with 7 bases matching TRBD1. The CDR3 sequence is 15 residues long. Germline values: CDR1 LNHNV, CDR2 YYDKDF (reference sequence). The V segment lost 0 bases and the J segment 4 bases; nucleotides outside the gene matches: 3. The full variable domain, its missing parts supplied by reference TRBV15 and TRBJ1-3, is DAMVIQNPRYQVTQFGKPVTLSCSQTLNHNVMYWYQQKSSQAPKLLFHYYDKDFNNEADTPDNFQSRRPNTSFCFLDIRSPGLGDTAMYLCATSRDVTGGNTIYFGEGSWLTVV.

The chain recombines TRBV7-9 with TRBJ2-7, with 12 positions matching TRBD2. Germline-derived CDR1 and CDR2 are SEHNR and FQNEAQ (reference sequence). V trimming: 5 bases; J trimming: 7 bases; junction bases outside the gene matches: 3. The CDR3 has 13 residues. CDR3: CASSRTSGDEQYF. The CDR3 DNA is TGTGCCAGCAGCCGGACTAGCGGGGATGAGCAGTACTTC.

This clone was observed a single time. This CDR3 is CASSQDLAVYEQYF. CDR3 nucleotide sequence: TGCGCCAGCAGCCAAGATCTTGCAGTCTACGAGCAGTACTTC. The chain uses TRBV4-3 and TRBJ2-7; D is unclear. V lost 0 bases and J 3 bases, leaving 9 bases between the germline ends. Germline CDR1 is LGHNA and CDR2 is YSLEER. The CDR3 runs to 14 residues.

The rearrangement links TRBV11-2 to TRBJ2-5, with a weak D call TRBD2 (5 bases). This CDR3 has 15 residues. The V gene's germline CDR1 is SGHAT and CDR2 FQNNGV. Between the trimmed V and J ends, which lost 4 bases and 4 bases, there was a span of 16 bases. The CDR3 here is CASSSRLSRGETQYF. The CDR3 nucleotides read TGTGCCAGCAGCTCCAGACTCTCCCGGGGAGAGACCCAGTACTTC.

The chain links TRBV19 to TRBJ2-1, with D possibly being TRBD1 (6 bases). This CDR3 is built from 14 residues. Trimming took off 4 bases at V and 6 bases at J, with 13 bases between the two ends. The germline CDR1 and CDR2 sequences are LNHDA and SQIVND (reference sequence). The CDR3 DNA reads as TGTGCCAGTAGTACCGCCGGGGACATCAATGAGCAGTTCTTC. This sequence encodes CASSTAGDINEQFF.

The chain links TRBV7-2 to TRBJ1-6; a possible D gene is TRBD1 (5 bases). The V end was cut by 3 bases, the J end by 7 bases, with 13 bases between. The CDR3 is 15 residues long. In germline, CDR1 is SGHTA, CDR2 FQGNSA. CDR3 in amino acids: CASSFTLTANSPLHF. In nucleotides, the CDR3 is TGTGCCAGCAGCTTTACCTTGACAGCCAATTCACCCCTCCACTTT.

This clone was seen only a few times. For the CDR3, the DNA is TGTGCCAGTAGTATTTACAGGGAGTCGATCGGCTACACCTTC. Translating it yields CASSIYRESIGYTF. J is TRBJ1-2 and V is TRBV19; TRBD1 is a possible D gene (6 bases). This CDR3 spans 14 amino acids. Trimming stripped 3 bases from V and 8 bases from J, with 16 bases between. CDR1 and CDR2 (germline): LNHDA, SQIVND (reference sequence).

The V gene is TRBV21-1, the J gene TRBJ1-1; the table's D call, TRBD1, has no DNA check behind it. TRBV21-1 is marked as a pseudogene. This CDR3 comprises 13 residues. In DNA, the CDR3 is TGTGCCAGCAGCAGCCCGGACATAACTGAAGCTTTCTTT. As protein: CASSSPDITEAFF.

This clone occurred once. The rearrangement links TRBV7-6 to TRBJ2-3; D is uncertain. CDR3 length: 16 amino acids. V was trimmed by 5 bases and J by 0 bases, leaving 15 bases between them. Germline V lookup: CDR1 SGHVS, CDR2 FNYEAQ. CDR3 sequence reads: CASSQRPPGSTDTQYF. In DNA form, the CDR3 reads TGTGCCAGCAGCCAACGCCCCCCCGGGAGCACAGATACGCAGTATTTT. The full variable domain, in which reference TRBV7-6 and TRBJ2-3 provide the parts outside the CDR3, is GAGVSQSPRYKVTKRGQDVALRCDPISGHVSLYWYRQALGQGPEFLTYFNYEAQQDKSGLPNDRFSAERPEGSISTLTIQRTEQRDSAMYRCASSQRPPGSTDTQYFGPGTRLTVL.

The chain has TRBV25-1 and TRBJ2-7; D might be TRBD2 (5 bases). This CDR3 is 14 amino acids long. The germline V gene has CDR1 MGHDK and CDR2 SYGVNS. V gave up 2 bases and J gave up 1 base, with 9 bases separating them. CDR3 DNA sequence: TGTGCCAGCAGTGAAGATGGAGGTTCCTACGAGCAGTACTTC. Amino acid sequence: CASSEDGGSYEQYF.

This rearrangement joins TRBV7-2 to TRBJ1-1; D gene unclear. CDR3 length: 13 residues. V dropped 7 bases and J dropped 10 bases, with 19 bases sitting between them. Germline V gene lookup returns CDR1 SGHTA and CDR2 FQGNSA. The DNA of the CDR3 is TGTGCCAGCAACCTAGACGGATCCAATGGAGCTTTCTTT. It yields the protein CASNLDGSNGAFF.

The genes are TRBV6-5 and TRBJ2-7, with 8 nucleotides matching TRBD1. The CDR3 has 14 amino acids. CDR1 MNHEY and CDR2 SVGAGI come from the germline V gene. The ends lost 6 bases at V and 2 bases at J; junction bases unmatched: 6. This CDR3 is CASRLGQGAYEQYF. The CDR3 DNA follows: TGTGCCAGCAGACTCGGACAGGGAGCCTACGAGCAGTACTTC.

As regards this clone: The sample contains more than one DNA sequence encoding this CDR3. V and J are TRBV6-2 or TRBV6-3 and TRBJ1-2; perhaps TRBD1 as D (5 bases). With 2 bases removed from V and 7 bases from J, the gap between germline ends came to 8 bases. The CDR3 length is 12 residues. CDR1 and CDR2 (germline): MNHEY, SVGEGT. CDR3 protein: CASSYGGTGYTF. The DNA for the CDR3 is TGTGCCAGCAGTTACGGAGGGACTGGCTACACCTTC.

The chain couples TRBV18 to TRBJ1-2, with a tentative D call TRBD1 (5 bases). The CDR3 loop spans 13 amino acids. The V gene's germline CDR1 is KGHSH and CDR2 LQKENI. Trimming removed 3 bases from V and 8 bases from J, with 13 bases in between. The CDR3: CASSPNSGKGYTF. The CDR3 bases are TGTGCCAGCTCACCGAACTCAGGGAAAGGCTACACCTTC.

The J gene is TRBJ2-3, the V gene TRBV9, with D tentatively TRBD2 (7 bases). This CDR3 comprises 16 residues. CDR1 and CDR2 from the germline V gene are SGDLS and YYNGEE. Trimming took off 0 bases at V and 2 bases at J, with 13 bases between the two ends. The CDR3 protein is CASSVGRGPPTDTQYF. CDR3 nucleotide sequence: TGTGCCAGCAGCGTAGGGCGGGGGCCACCCACAGATACGCAGTATTTT. The full variable domain, rest sourced from reference TRBV9 and TRBJ2-3, is DSGVTQTPKHLITATGQRVTLRCSPRSGDLSVYWYQQSLDQGLQFLIQYYNGEERAKGNILERFSAQQFPDLHSELNLSSLELGDSALYFCASSVGRGPPTDTQYFGPGTRLTVL.

The sample holds one count of this clone. The chain joins TRBV9 to TRBJ1-5, with D possibly TRBD1 on 5 matching bases. Germline values: CDR1 SGDLS, CDR2 YYNGEE. The CDR3 length is 13 residues. Trimming stripped 3 bases from V and 10 bases from J, with 14 bases between. CDR3 bases: TGTGCCAGCAGCGCCCTACAAGACAGCCCCCAGCATTTT. It yields the protein CASSALQDSPQHF. Supplemented by reference TRBV9 and TRBJ1-5, the full variable domain reads DSGVTQTPKHLITATGQRVTLRCSPRSGDLSVYWYQQSLDQGLQFLIQYYNGEERAKGNILERFSAQQFPDLHSELNLSSLELGDSALYFCASSALQDSPQHFGDGTRLSIL.

The chain uses TRBV5-1 and TRBJ2-5, with TRBD1 matching 8 bases. The junction had 11 bases not matched to a gene; V was cut back by 5 bases and J by 5 bases. This CDR3 has 15 amino acids. Germline CDR1 and CDR2: SGHRS and YFSETQ. The DNA of the CDR3 is TGCGCCAGCAGGCTTCACAGGGGGGTCGGGGAGACCCAGTACTTC. Residues: CASRLHRGVGETQYF.

The chain recombines TRBV7-2 with TRBJ2-2; TRBD2 is a possible D gene (7 bases). This CDR3 region has 16 residues. Per germline, CDR1 SGHTA and CDR2 FQGNSA. V was cut by 1 base and J by 4 bases, with 13 bases left in between. CDR3 sequence: CASSLVGGRVTGELFF. CDR3 nucleotide sequence: TGTGCCAGCAGCTTAGTGGGGGGGCGAGTCACCGGGGAGCTGTTTTTT.

Only one count was recorded for this clone. The J gene is TRBJ2-5, the V gene TRBV24-1, with D uncertain. This CDR3 contains 13 residues. The V and J ends lost 4 bases and 7 bases respectively, with 12 bases between them. Germline assignment: CDR1 KGHDR and CDR2 SFDVKD. CDR3 in DNA: TGTGCCACCAGTGAATCGGCGTCGGGGACCCAGTACTTC. Translated: CATSESASGTQYF.

V is TRBV14 and J is TRBJ2-7; a weak D match, TRBD2 (5 bases). V was shortened by 4 bases and J by 4 bases, with 14 bases between the two germline ends. The CDR3 has 14 residues. Germline lookup yields CDR1 SGHDN and CDR2 FVKESK. This CDR3 reads CASSPFYPGYEQYF. CDR3 nucleotides: TGTGCCAGCAGCCCCTTTTATCCGGGGTACGAGCAGTACTTC.

The chain has TRBV19 and TRBJ1-5; 9 bases are shared with TRBD1. CDR1 LNHDA and CDR2 SQIVND come from the germline V gene (reference sequence). With 8 bases clipped from V and 2 bases from J, the junction kept 4 bases outside the gene matches. The CDR3 has 14 residues. CDR3 in amino acids: CASSWDRGNQPQHF. The CDR3 DNA sequence: TGTGCCAGTTCTTGGGACAGGGGCAATCAGCCCCAGCATTTT.

The chain has TRBV5-6 and TRBJ2-7; maybe TRBD1 (6 bases). CDR1 is SGHDT and CDR2 is YYEEEE in the germline V gene. The CDR3 is made up of 16 amino acids. V was cut by 1 base and J by 2 bases, with 16 bases left in between. The CDR3 nucleotides are TGTGCCAGCAGCTTGCCTCAGGGGCCAAGGACCTACGAGCAGTACTTC. Its protein is CASSLPQGPRTYEQYF.

V usage is TRBV5-1 and J usage is TRBJ2-1, with 13 bases lining up with TRBD2. V dropped 0 bases and J dropped 8; count of bases not matched to a gene: 8. This CDR3 contains 17 residues. Germline CDR1 reads SGHRS; CDR2 reads YFSETQ. For the CDR3, the DNA is TGCGCCAGCAGCTTGGCACTTACTAGCGGGGGGGCCTATGAGCAGTTCTTC. This sequence encodes CASSLALTSGGAYEQFF.

The chain uses TRBV27 and TRBJ2-1; D perhaps matches TRBD2 (6 bases). CDR3 length: 16 amino acids. Trimming left V 3 bases short and J 0 bases short, with 12 bases between. The germline V gene has CDR1 MNHEY and CDR2 SMNVEV (reference sequence). CDR3 residues: CASSFSAGPSYNEQFF. In nucleotides, the CDR3 is TGTGCCAGCAGTTTCTCGGCGGGACCCTCCTACAATGAGCAGTTCTTC.